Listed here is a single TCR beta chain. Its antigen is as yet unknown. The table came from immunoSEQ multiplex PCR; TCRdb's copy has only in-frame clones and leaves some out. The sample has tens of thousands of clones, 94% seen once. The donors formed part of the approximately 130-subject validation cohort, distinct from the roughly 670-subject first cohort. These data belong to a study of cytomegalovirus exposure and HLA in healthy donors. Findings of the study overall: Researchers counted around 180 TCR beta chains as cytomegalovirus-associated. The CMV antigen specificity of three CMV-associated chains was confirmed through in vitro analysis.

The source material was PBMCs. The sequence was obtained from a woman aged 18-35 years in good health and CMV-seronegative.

The CDR3 bases are TGTGCCAGCAGCTTAGCCCACCAGGGACAGCCCCAGCATTTT. This translates into CASSLAHQGQPQHF. The rearrangement uses TRBV13 and TRBJ1-5; D is perhaps TRBD1 (5 bases). Germline V gene lookup returns CDR1 PRHDT and CDR2 FYEKMQ (reference sequence). CDR3 length equals 14 residues. Trimming left V 1 base short and J 7 bases short, with 11 bases between.